Following are 25 T cell receptor beta chains from one sample sequenced in a study of post-analysis software for immune sequencing data. Antigens of these TCRs are unknown. Each TCR beta cDNA library carried unique molecular identifiers. TCRdb passed the PCR reads through MiXCR, listing each CDR3 protein once. The sample records 350,000 to 500,000 distinct CDR3 sequences, 30% to 45% being singletons. General observations from the study: In patients, TRBV5-6, TRBV5-1 and TRBV20-1 belonged to five TRBV segments found more frequently than in controls.

The sample taken for sequencing was blood. The receptor source for this set is a girl between 2 and 10 years old with multiple sclerosis.

This clonotype was picked up a small number of times. The chain joins TRBV4-1 to TRBJ2-7; no clear D. With 9 bases removed from V and 8 bases from J, the gap between germline ends came to 14 bases. The CDR3 sequence is 11 residues long. Germline V CDR1 and CDR2: MGHRA, YSYEKL. CDR3 residues: CASRTVKKQYF. The CDR3 DNA is TGCGCCAGTAGGACCGTTAAGAAGCAGTACTTC.

V and J are TRBV29-1 and TRBJ1-5; 8 bases align to TRBD1. Trimming took 6 bases from V and 1 from J; bases not matched to a gene: 5. Germline V lookup: CDR1 SQVTM, CDR2 ANQGSEA. This CDR3 spans 14 amino acids. The DNA of the CDR3 is TGCAGCGTAGCGGACAGGGCCAGCAATCAGCCCCAGCATTTT. Protein: CSVADRASNQPQHF.

The chain is built from TRBV20-1 and TRBJ2-5; D is ambiguous. The CDR3 loop spans 14 amino acids. The V gene lost 6 bases and the J gene lost 2 bases, with 16 bases spanning the gap. Germline V gene sequence: CDR1 DFQATT, CDR2 SNEGSKA (reference sequence). The CDR3 DNA is TGCAGTGCCGTCGATTGGCTATTACAAGAGACCCAGTACTTC. This encodes CSAVDWLLQETQYF.

This clonotype was observed a few times. The chain links TRBV24-1 to TRBJ2-4; D gene uncertain. The CDR3 is 11 residues long. Trimming took off 4 bases at V and 8 bases at J, with 5 bases between the two ends. Germline V gene lookup returns CDR1 KGHDR and CDR2 SFDVKD. CDR3 protein: CATSERHIQYF. The DNA of the CDR3 is TGTGCCACCAGTGAGAGGCACATTCAGTACTTC.

This clonotype appeared a few times. V gene TRBV6-5 combines with J gene TRBJ1-2, with unresolved D. Germline CDR1 and CDR2: MNHEY and SVGAGI. The CDR3 runs to 16 residues. Trimming pared 2 bases from V and 5 bases from J, leaving 18 bases between. The CDR3 DNA follows: TGTGCCAGCAGTTACACCAAAGATTCCGCCTGGTATGGCTACACCTTC. Translation: CASSYTKDSAWYGYTF.

The CDR3 region has the DNA TGTGCCAGCAGTCCAGAGGGACTAGCCCTTCAAGAGACCCAGTACTTC. Its protein product is CASSPEGLALQETQYF. The chain employs TRBV12-3 or TRBV12-4 and TRBJ2-5, with 9 bases matching TRBD2. This CDR3 comprises 16 residues. V dropped 5 bases and J dropped 2; count of bases not matched to a gene: 9.

The chain links TRBV5-6 to TRBJ1-4; 8 positions agree with TRBD1. CDR1 SGHDT and CDR2 YYEEEE come from the germline V gene. V lost 5 bases to trimming and J lost 12 bases; unmatched junction nucleotides: 9. The CDR3 length is 13 residues. CDR3 nucleotide sequence: TGTGCCAGCAGTTTTACAGGGGGAGAAGAACTGTTTTTT. Its protein is CASSFTGGEELFF.

This clonotype was observed a few times. The chain's CDR3 is CASSFSSSGETQYF. Written as DNA, the CDR3 is TGTGCCAGCAGCTTTTCTTCGTCGGGGGAGACCCAGTACTTC. The chain combines TRBV7-3 with TRBJ2-7, with D tentatively TRBD2 (5 bases). The J call could be wrong; TRBJ2-5 is a better fit for the DNA end. Germline CDR1 is SGHTA and CDR2 is FQGTGA. This CDR3 has 14 residues.

This chain connects TRBV5-1 to TRBJ2-5; D may be TRBD1 (5 bases). Germline CDR1 reads SGHRS; CDR2 reads YFSETQ. The CDR3 runs to 13 residues. V dropped 7 bases and J dropped 5 bases, with 15 bases sitting between them. The CDR3 is CASHPQATETQYF. In DNA, the CDR3 is TGCGCCAGCCACCCACAGGCCACGGAGACCCAGTACTTC.

This clonotype was seen more than once but under ten times. V gene TRBV28 combines with J gene TRBJ2-4; either TRBD1 or TRBD2 may supply D (5 bases each). The length of the CDR3 is 17 residues. V lost 10 bases and J lost 0, with 22 bases in between. Germline V CDR1 and CDR2: MDHEN, SYDVKM. The CDR3 DNA reads TGTGCCACGAGTGACAGACTAAAACCCCTAGCCAAAAACATTCAGTACTTC. Protein sequence: CATSDRLKPLAKNIQYF.

The V call is TRBV5-1, the J call TRBJ1-4, with D tentatively TRBD1 (6 bases). The CDR3 contains 15 residues. V gave up 4 bases and J gave up 4 bases, with 14 bases separating them. Germline V lookup: CDR1 SGHRS, CDR2 YFSETQ. The CDR3 nucleotides read TGCGCCAGCAGCCCGGGGACAACCTTTAATGAAAAACTGTTTTTT. Its protein is CASSPGTTFNEKLFF.

This clonotype has only a few counts. The CDR3 DNA sequence: TGTGCCAGCAGTTGGACCCTAGCGGGGGGGCATCGGGTCTACGAGCAGTACTTC. Its protein product is CASSWTLAGGHRVYEQYF. The chain employs TRBV6-5 and TRBJ2-7; 12 bases align to TRBD2. Germline V gives CDR1 MNHEY, CDR2 SVGAGI. The trim removed 4 bases at V and 3 bases at J, leaving 13 bases unmatched. The CDR3 length is 18 residues.

The CDR3, as DNA: TGTGCCAGCAGTTTCACAGGGAGAGGCGAGCAGTTCTTC. Amino acid sequence: CASSFTGRGEQFF. The rearrangement joins TRBV28 to TRBJ2-1, with D possibly being TRBD1 (6 bases). V was trimmed by 3 bases and J by 10 bases, leaving 13 bases between them. The germline CDR1 and CDR2 sequences are MDHEN and SYDVKM. CDR3 length: 13 residues. The full variable domain, with the rest looked up from reference TRBV28 and TRBJ2-1, is DVKVTQSSRYLVKRTGEKVFLECVQDMDHENMFWYRQDPGLGLRLIYFSYDVKMKEKGDIPEGYSVSREKKERFSLILESASTNQTSMYLCASSFTGRGEQFFGPGTRLTVL.

A few counts support this clonotype. The rearrangement joins TRBV6-5 to TRBJ2-1; 7 nucleotides align to TRBD1. The CDR3 is made up of 14 amino acids. The germline V gene encodes CDR1 MNHEY and CDR2 SVGAGI. J lost 4 bases, V lost 2 bases, and 2 bases had no gene match. CDR3 region: CASSYGTAYNEQFF. The CDR3 nucleotides read TGTGCCAGCAGTTACGGGACAGCATACAATGAGCAGTTCTTC.

This clonotype was found a few times. This chain connects TRBV5-4 to TRBJ1-2; D gene unclear. CDR1 is SGHNT, CDR2 YYREEE, per germline (reference sequence). V lost 4 bases and J lost 0, with 10 bases in between. The CDR3 length is 14 residues. The DNA for the CDR3 is TGTGCCAGCAGCGCGTTGGGGACTAACTATGGCTACACCTTC. This gives the protein CASSALGTNYGYTF.

The chain joins TRBV6-4 to TRBJ2-1, with 9 bases that match TRBD1. Germline lookup yields CDR1 MRHNA and CDR2 SNTAGT. There are 15 residues in the CDR3. V lost 6 bases, J lost 6 bases, and 9 bases stayed unmatched. As DNA, the CDR3 is TGTGCCAGCAGCCGGGGACAGGGAGTAGGCAATGAGCAGTTCTTC. Translating it yields CASSRGQGVGNEQFF.

There are a few counts of this clonotype. The chain combines TRBV4-1 with TRBJ2-1; 10 bases are shared with TRBD2. Trimming cost V 2 bases and J 5 bases; bases outside gene matches: 9. The CDR3 is made up of 17 amino acids. CDR1 and CDR2 (germline): MGHRA, YSYEKL. CDR3 bases: TGCGCCAGCAGCCAACCTACTAGCGGGGTAAACCACAATGAGCAGTTCTTC. Residues: CASSQPTSGVNHNEQFF.

The CDR3 region has the DNA TGTGCCAGCAGCCTTCGGGGGGTTTCGCCCCAGCATTTT. It yields the protein CASSLRGVSPQHF. J is TRBJ1-5 and V is TRBV12-3 or TRBV12-4, with D possibly TRBD1 on 5 matching bases. CDR3 size: 13 residues. The V end lost 6 bases, the J end lost 9 bases, and 15 bases lay between the germline ends.

The chain employs TRBV29-1 and TRBJ2-1; TRBD2 agrees at 10 bases. CDR1 and CDR2 (germline): SQVTM, ANQGSEA. With V trimmed by 6 bases and J by 0 bases, 8 bases remained unmatched. CDR3 size: 16 residues. This chain's CDR3 is CSVLAGGRSSYNEQFF. DNA for the CDR3: TGCAGCGTCTTAGCGGGGGGCCGGAGCTCCTACAATGAGCAGTTCTTC.

This chain joins TRBV7-9 and TRBJ1-1, with TRBD1 as a possible D gene (5 bases). This CDR3 region has 12 residues. CDR1 and CDR2 (germline): SEHNR, FQNEAQ (reference sequence). Trimming took off 5 bases at V and 7 bases at J, with 11 bases between the two ends. The CDR3 DNA sequence: TGTGCCAGCAGCAAGGGACGGTTTGAAGCTTTCTTT. Translation: CASSKGRFEAFF.

The CDR3 nucleotides are TGTGCCAGCAGCACACAAGGGGGTAGCTCCTACGAGCAGTACTTC. Its translation is CASSTQGGSSYEQYF. The chain uses TRBV14 and TRBJ2-7; TRBD1 is a possible D gene (6 bases). V dropped 5 bases and J dropped 0 bases, with 14 bases sitting between them. Looked up from germline, CDR1 is SGHDN and CDR2 is FVKESK. The CDR3 totals 15 residues.

V and J are TRBV6-1 and TRBJ1-2; TRBD1 is a possible D gene (5 bases). The V gene's germline CDR1 is MNHNS and CDR2 SASEGT. The CDR3 is 15 amino acids. Between the trimmed V and J ends, which lost 3 bases and 0 bases, there was a span of 11 bases. Written as DNA, the CDR3 is TGTGCCAGCAGTGATCTCACAGGACCTAACTATGGCTACACCTTC. It codes for CASSDLTGPNYGYTF.

This clonotype came up a few times. The genes are TRBV28 and TRBJ2-4, with TRBD2 as a possible D gene (7 bases). The J call may not be correct, given that the DNA end is closer to TRBJ2-7. The germline CDR1 and CDR2 sequences are MDHEN and SYDVKM. CDR3 length: 15 amino acids. The CDR3 sequence is CASSPRGGLLYEQYF. Written as DNA, the CDR3 is TGTGCCAGCAGTCCTAGGGGGGGACTCCTATACGAGCAGTACTTC.

V and J are TRBV12-3 or TRBV12-4 and TRBJ2-1; D remains unclear. The J call may not be correct, given that the DNA end is closer to TRBJ2-7. This CDR3 comprises 13 residues. This CDR3 is CASSLAQSNEQYF. CDR3 DNA: TGTGCCAGCAGTTTAGCACAGAGTAATGAGCAGTACTTC.

The chain couples TRBV27 to TRBJ2-7; a possible D gene is TRBD1 (6 bases). The germline gives CDR1 MNHEY, CDR2 SMNVEV (reference sequence). Deletions cut 4 bases from V and 2 bases from J, with 12 bases between. CDR3 length: 14 amino acids. The CDR3 DNA follows: TGTGCCAGCAGTTACGCAGGGGTGACCTACGAGCAGTACTTC. Protein product: CASSYAGVTYEQYF.